These T cell receptor beta chains were read from a single sample in a study of Ad26.COV2.S vaccination and SARS-CoV-2 variants. Repertoires were generated with immunoSEQ multiplex PCR, while TCRdb's copy carries only in-frame clones and drops some. The table has approximately 140,000 clones, 86% seen once; the top ten hold around 5%. Here the sequenced sample was peripheral blood, taken after recovery from COVID-19. These receptor sequences come from a human donor who had recovered from COVID-19. Both conserved end residues are part of each CDR3. D genes are given only for firm matches. The size entry is marked missing in some rows and otherwise reads once, few, many or a size class.

D: NA
J: TRBJ2-7
V: TRBV30
size: NA
DNA: TGTGCCTGGAGCCAGGGGAAATACGAGCAGTACTTC
CDR3: CAWSQGKYEQYF

D: NA
J: TRBJ1-6
V: TRBV7-6
size: NA
DNA: TGTGCCAGCAGCTTAGGGGGTAATTCACCCCTCCACTTT
CDR3: CASSLGGNSPLHF

D: TRBD1
J: TRBJ2-2
V: TRBV9
size: NA
DNA: TGTGCCAGCAGCGTAAGCCAGGGGGCATTATCCGGGGAGCTGTTTTTT
CDR3: CASSVSQGALSGELFF

D: NA
J: TRBJ2-5
V: TRBV7-2
size: NA
DNA: TGTGCCAGCAGCTTAGCAGGGATCCAAGAGACCCAGTACTTC
CDR3: CASSLAGIQETQYF

D: TRBD2
J: TRBJ2-3
V: TRBV5-1
size: NA
DNA: TGCCGGCCGCCTAGCGGGGGGGGAGCAGATACGCAGTATTTT
CDR3: CRPPSGGGADTQYF

D: NA
J: TRBJ1-1
V: TRBV27
size: NA
DNA: TGTGCCAGCATCGGGGGTAAGGCTTTCTTT
CDR3: CASIGGKAFF

D: NA
J: TRBJ1-1
V: TRBV7-8
size: NA
DNA: TGTGCCAGCAGCCCAGAGGGACGGCCGAACACTGAAGCTTTCTTT
CDR3: CASSPEGRPNTEAFF

D: NA
J: TRBJ2-5
V: TRBV5-5
size: NA
DNA: TGTGCCAGCAGCTTGTCTGATGGAGCAGGGCAAGAGACCCAGTACTTC
CDR3: CASSLSDGAGQETQYF

D: TRBD1
J: TRBJ1-4
V: TRBV2
size: few
DNA: TGTGCCAGCAATGCCCGACGACAGGGACGGGGGGAAAAACTGTTTTTT
CDR3: CASNARRQGRGEKLFF

D: TRBD2
J: TRBJ2-7
V: TRBV6-5
size: NA
DNA: TGTGCCAGCAGCCGCGCTAGCGGGGTCTACGAGCAGTACTTC
CDR3: CASSRASGVYEQYF

D: NA
J: TRBJ1-1
V: TRBV28
size: NA
DNA: TGTGCCAGCAGTTCGCCCGGGACCCCAACCCACACTGAAGCTTTCTTT
CDR3: CASSSPGTPTHTEAFF

D: NA
J: TRBJ1-2
V: TRBV2
size: NA
DNA: TGTGCCAGCAGCCCGGTGGGGACCTATGGCTACACCTTC
CDR3: CASSPVGTYGYTF

D: TRBD1
J: TRBJ2-5
V: TRBV19
size: NA
DNA: TGTGCCAGTAGTCTTCAGGGGGCCGGAGAGACCCAGTACTTC
CDR3: CASSLQGAGETQYF

D: NA
J: TRBJ2-7
V: TRBV3-1/TRBV3-2
size: NA
DNA: TGTGCCAGCAGCCCTCGGGGGATCTACGAGCAGTACTTC
CDR3: CASSPRGIYEQYF

D: TRBD1
J: TRBJ2-2
V: TRBV28
size: NA
DNA: TGTGCCAGCTTATTCGGGACAGGGGTCACCGGGGAGCTGTTTTTT
CDR3: CASLFGTGVTGELFF

D: NA
J: TRBJ2-7
V: TRBV4-3
size: NA
DNA: TGCGCCAGCAGCCAAGATAGATACCCGACGGCCCAGACCTACGAGCAGTACTTC
CDR3: CASSQDRYPTAQTYEQYF

D: NA
J: TRBJ1-1
V: TRBV5-1
size: NA
DNA: TGCGCCAGTGCCGAGAGTCGTTCGAGGAACACTGAAGCTTTCTTT
CDR3: CASAESRSRNTEAFF

D: NA
J: TRBJ1-3
V: TRBV7-8
size: NA
DNA: TGTGCCAGCGTACGGGAAAGCTCTGGAAACACCATATATTTT
CDR3: CASVRESSGNTIYF

D: TRBD1
J: TRBJ1-2
V: TRBV7-9
size: NA
DNA: TGTGCCAGCAGCTCACATAAAGGTGGGACAGACAACTATGGCTACACCTTC
CDR3: CASSSHKGGTDNYGYTF

D: TRBD1
J: TRBJ1-2
V: TRBV28
size: NA
DNA: TGTGCCAGCAGTTTGAACAGGGGATTCTATGGCTACACCTTC
CDR3: CASSLNRGFYGYTF

D: NA
J: TRBJ2-7
V: TRBV5-4
size: NA
DNA: TGTGCCAGCAGCGAAACAGGGTTGGTGTCCGAGCAGTACTTC
CDR3: CASSETGLVSEQYF

D: NA
J: TRBJ1-6
V: TRBV11-3
size: NA
DNA: TGTGCCAGCAGCCCCGAAGGGGAGGGGTCACCCCTCCACTTT
CDR3: CASSPEGEGSPLHF

D: NA
J: TRBJ2-7
V: TRBV6-5
size: NA
DNA: TGTGCCAGCAGTCTTGACGGGACGGACTATTACGAGCAGTACTTC
CDR3: CASSLDGTDYYEQYF

D: NA
J: TRBJ2-7
V: TRBV9
size: NA
DNA: TGTGCCAGCAGTCCCAGCGGGCAGGGCCTAGCCGAGCAGTACTTC
CDR3: CASSPSGQGLAEQYF

D: TRBD1
J: TRBJ2-5
V: TRBV5-1
size: NA
DNA: TGCGCCAGCAGCTCGGGACAGCAAGAGACCCAGTACTTC
CDR3: CASSSGQQETQYF

D: NA
J: TRBJ1-1
V: TRBV28
size: NA
DNA: TGTGCCAGCGGGGATGAGGTGTCGAACACTGAAGCTTTCTTT
CDR3: CASGDEVSNTEAFF

D: NA
J: TRBJ2-5
V: TRBV6-5
size: NA
DNA: TGTGCCAGCAAGGCAGCCGAGGGTGAGACCCAGTACTTC
CDR3: CASKAAEGETQYF

D: TRBD1
J: TRBJ1-2
V: TRBV30
size: NA
DNA: TGTGCCTGGAGTGGGAAAGGGGACAGGGTCCTGTATGGCTACACCTTC
CDR3: CAWSGKGDRVLYGYTF

D: NA
J: TRBJ1-5
V: TRBV6-1
size: few
DNA: TGTGCCAGCAGTGTAGCCGCAGAGCTTCGCAATCAGCCCCAGCATTTT
CDR3: CASSVAAELRNQPQHF

D: NA
J: TRBJ1-2
V: TRBV6-2/TRBV6-3
size: NA
DNA: TGTGCCAGCAGTTACGGGAAGTATGGCTACACCTTC
CDR3: CASSYGKYGYTF

D: NA
J: TRBJ2-1
V: TRBV4-1
size: NA
DNA: TGCGCCAGCAGCCAAGACGGCAGGGACGAGCAGTTCTTC
CDR3: CASSQDGRDEQFF

D: NA
J: TRBJ1-2
V: TRBV27
size: NA
DNA: TGTGCCAGCAGTTTATCCGCAGCGCACTATGGCTACACCTTC
CDR3: CASSLSAAHYGYTF

D: NA
J: TRBJ2-5
V: TRBV28
size: NA
DNA: TGTGCCAGCAGTTCCGGGGGAGCCAAACTTCGTGAGACCCAGTACTTC
CDR3: CASSSGGAKLRETQYF

D: NA
J: TRBJ1-2
V: TRBV3-1/TRBV3-2
size: NA
DNA: TGTGCCAGCAGCCAAGTCCCGGGAGGCTACACCTTC
CDR3: CASSQVPGGYTF

D: TRBD2
J: TRBJ2-4
V: TRBV19
size: NA
DNA: TGTGCCAGTACAGCTAGCGGGGGGGCTTTGGGCAAAAACATTCAGTACTTC
CDR3: CASTASGGALGKNIQYF

D: NA
J: TRBJ1-1
V: TRBV25-1
size: NA
DNA: TGTGCCAGCAGTGAATTTCGGCGGACTGAAGCTTTCTTT
CDR3: CASSEFRRTEAFF

D: NA
J: TRBJ2-7
V: TRBV10-2
size: NA
DNA: TGCGCCAGCAGCGTCAGGGGTTCCTACGAGCAGTACTTC
CDR3: CASSVRGSYEQYF

D: NA
J: TRBJ2-1
V: TRBV18
size: NA
DNA: TGTGCCAGCTCAACCGGGACAGCCATCGGGGGGCAGTTCTTC
CDR3: CASSTGTAIGGQFF

D: NA
J: TRBJ1-5
V: TRBV19
size: NA
DNA: TGTGCCAGTAGTATACCCCCATATAGCAATCAGCCCCAGCATTTT
CDR3: CASSIPPYSNQPQHF

D: NA
J: TRBJ1-1
V: TRBV7-9
size: NA
DNA: TGTGCCAGCAGCTTAGGCGCCACTGAAGCTTTCTTT
CDR3: CASSLGATEAFF

D: NA
J: TRBJ1-2
V: TRBV6-1
size: few
DNA: TGTGCCAGCAGTGAAGAGCCGGGGAATGGCTACACCTTC
CDR3: CASSEEPGNGYTF

D: NA
J: TRBJ1-5
V: TRBV12-3/TRBV12-4
size: NA
DNA: TGTGCCAGCAGTACCGGAACAAATCAGCCCCAGCATTTT
CDR3: CASSTGTNQPQHF

D: TRBD1
J: TRBJ2-3
V: TRBV14
size: NA
DNA: TGTGCCAGCAGCCAACGGACAGGGGTGGTTTTGGCCACAGATACGCAGTATTTT
CDR3: CASSQRTGVVLATDTQYF

D: NA
J: TRBJ2-3
V: TRBV30
size: once
DNA: TGTGCCTGGAGTCCAGTCGGTCCCGGGGATACGCAGTATTTT
CDR3: CAWSPVGPGDTQYF